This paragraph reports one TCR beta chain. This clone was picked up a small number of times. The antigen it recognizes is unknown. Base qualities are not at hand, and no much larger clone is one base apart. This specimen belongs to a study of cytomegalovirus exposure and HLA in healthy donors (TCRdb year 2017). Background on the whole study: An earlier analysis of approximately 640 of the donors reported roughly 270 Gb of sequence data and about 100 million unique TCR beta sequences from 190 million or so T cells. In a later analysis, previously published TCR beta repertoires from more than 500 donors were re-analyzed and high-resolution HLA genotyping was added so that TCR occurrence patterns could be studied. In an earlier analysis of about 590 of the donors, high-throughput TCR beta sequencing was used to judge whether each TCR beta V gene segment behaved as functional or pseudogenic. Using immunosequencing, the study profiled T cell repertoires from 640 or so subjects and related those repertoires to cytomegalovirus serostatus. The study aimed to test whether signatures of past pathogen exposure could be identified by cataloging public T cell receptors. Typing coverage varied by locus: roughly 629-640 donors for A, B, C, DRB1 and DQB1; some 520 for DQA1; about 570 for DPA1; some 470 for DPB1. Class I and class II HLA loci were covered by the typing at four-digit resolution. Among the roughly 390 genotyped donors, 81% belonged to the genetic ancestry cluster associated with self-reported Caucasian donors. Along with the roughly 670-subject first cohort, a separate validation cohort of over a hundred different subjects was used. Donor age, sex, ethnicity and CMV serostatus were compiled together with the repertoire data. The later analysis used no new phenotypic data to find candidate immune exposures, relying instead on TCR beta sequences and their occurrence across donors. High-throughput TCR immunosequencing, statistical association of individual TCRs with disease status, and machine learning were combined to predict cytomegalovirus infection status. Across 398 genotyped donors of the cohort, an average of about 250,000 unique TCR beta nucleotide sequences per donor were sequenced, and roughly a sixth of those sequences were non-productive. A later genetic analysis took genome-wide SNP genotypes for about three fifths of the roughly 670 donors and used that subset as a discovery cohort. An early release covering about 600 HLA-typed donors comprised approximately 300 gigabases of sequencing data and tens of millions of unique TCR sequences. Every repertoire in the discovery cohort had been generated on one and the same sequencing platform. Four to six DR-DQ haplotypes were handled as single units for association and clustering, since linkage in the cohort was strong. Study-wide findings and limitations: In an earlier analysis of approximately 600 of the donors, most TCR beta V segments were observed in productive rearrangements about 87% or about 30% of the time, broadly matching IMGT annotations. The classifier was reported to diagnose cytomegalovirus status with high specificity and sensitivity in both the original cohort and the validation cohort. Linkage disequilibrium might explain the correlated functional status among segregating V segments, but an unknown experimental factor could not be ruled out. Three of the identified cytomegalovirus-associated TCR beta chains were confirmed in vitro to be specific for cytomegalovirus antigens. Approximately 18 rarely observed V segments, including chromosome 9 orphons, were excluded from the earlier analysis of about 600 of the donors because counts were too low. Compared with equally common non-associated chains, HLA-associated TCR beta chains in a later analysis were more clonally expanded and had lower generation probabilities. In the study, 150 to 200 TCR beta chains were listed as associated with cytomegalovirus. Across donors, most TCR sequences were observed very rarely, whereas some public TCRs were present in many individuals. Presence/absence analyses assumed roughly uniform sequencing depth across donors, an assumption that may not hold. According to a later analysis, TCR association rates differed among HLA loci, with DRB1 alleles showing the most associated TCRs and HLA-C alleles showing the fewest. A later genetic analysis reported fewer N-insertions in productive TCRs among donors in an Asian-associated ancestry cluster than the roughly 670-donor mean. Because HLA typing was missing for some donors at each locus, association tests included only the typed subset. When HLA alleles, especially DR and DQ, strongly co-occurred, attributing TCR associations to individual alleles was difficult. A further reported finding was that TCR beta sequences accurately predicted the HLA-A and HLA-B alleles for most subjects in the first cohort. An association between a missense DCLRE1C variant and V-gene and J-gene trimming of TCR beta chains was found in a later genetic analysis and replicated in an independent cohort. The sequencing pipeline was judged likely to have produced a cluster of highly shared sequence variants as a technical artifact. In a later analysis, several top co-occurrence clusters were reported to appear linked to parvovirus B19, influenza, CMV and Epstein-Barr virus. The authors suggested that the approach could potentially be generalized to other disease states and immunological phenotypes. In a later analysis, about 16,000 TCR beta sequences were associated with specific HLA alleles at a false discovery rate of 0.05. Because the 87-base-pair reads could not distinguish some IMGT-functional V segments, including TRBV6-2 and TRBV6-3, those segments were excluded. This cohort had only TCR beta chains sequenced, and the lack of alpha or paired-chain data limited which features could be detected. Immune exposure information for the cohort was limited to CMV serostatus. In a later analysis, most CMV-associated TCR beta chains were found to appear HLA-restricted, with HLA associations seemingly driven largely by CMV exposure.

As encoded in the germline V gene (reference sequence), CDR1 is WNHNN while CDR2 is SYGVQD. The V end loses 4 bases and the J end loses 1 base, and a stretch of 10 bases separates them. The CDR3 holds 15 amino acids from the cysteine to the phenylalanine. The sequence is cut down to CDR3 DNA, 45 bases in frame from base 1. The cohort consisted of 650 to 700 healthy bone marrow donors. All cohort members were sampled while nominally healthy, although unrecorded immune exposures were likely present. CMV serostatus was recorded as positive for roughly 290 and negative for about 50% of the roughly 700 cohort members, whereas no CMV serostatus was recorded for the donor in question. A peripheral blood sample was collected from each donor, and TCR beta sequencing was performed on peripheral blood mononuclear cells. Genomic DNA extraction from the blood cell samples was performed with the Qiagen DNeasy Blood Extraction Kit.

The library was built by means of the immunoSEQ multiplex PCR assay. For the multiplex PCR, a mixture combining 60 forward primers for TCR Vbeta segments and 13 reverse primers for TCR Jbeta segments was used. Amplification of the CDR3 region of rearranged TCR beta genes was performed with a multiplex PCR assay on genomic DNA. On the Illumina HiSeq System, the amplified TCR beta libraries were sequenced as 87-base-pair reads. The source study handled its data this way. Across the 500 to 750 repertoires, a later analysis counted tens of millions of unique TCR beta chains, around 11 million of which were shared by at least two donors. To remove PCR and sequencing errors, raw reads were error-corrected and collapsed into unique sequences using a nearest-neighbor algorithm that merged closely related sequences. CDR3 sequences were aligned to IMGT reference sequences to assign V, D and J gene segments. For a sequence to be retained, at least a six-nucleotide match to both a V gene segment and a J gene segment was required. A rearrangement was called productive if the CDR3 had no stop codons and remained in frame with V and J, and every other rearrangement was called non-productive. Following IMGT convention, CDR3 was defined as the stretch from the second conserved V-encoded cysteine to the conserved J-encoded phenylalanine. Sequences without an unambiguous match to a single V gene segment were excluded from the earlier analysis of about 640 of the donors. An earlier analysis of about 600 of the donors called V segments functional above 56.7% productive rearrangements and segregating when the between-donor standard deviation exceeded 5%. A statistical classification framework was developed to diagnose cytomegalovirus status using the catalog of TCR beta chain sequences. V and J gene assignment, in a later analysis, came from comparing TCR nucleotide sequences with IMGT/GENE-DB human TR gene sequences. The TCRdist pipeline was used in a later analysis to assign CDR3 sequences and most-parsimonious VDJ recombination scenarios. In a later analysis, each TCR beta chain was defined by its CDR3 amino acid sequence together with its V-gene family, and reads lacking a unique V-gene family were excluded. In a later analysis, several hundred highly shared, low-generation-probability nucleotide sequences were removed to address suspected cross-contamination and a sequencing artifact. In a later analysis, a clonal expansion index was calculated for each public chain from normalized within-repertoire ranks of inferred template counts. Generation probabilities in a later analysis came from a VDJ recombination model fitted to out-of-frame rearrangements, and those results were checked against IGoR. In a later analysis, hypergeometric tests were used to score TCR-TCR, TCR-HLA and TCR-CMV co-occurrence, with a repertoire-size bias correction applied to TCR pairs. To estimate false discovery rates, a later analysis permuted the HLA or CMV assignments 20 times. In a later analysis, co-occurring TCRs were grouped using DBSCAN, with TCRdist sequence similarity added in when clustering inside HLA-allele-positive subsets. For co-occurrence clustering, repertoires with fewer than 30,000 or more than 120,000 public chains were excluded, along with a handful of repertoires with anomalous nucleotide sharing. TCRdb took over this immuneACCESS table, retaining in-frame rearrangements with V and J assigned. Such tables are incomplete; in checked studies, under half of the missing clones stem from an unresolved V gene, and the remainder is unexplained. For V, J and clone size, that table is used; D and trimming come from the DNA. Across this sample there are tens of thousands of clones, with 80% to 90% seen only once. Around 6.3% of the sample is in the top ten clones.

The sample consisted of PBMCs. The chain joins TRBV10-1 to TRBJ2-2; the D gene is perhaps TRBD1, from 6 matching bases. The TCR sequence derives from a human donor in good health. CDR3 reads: CASSGQALNTGELFF. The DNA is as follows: TGCGCCAGCAGTGGACAGGCCTTGAACACCGGGGAGCTGTTTTTT.